This is a list of T cell receptor beta chains from one sample in a study of memory CD4+ T cells and cytomegalovirus serostatus. Clones were sequenced by immunoSEQ multiplex PCR, and TCRdb holds only the in-frame ones, with some missing. This table holds 85,000 to 100,000 clones, about four fifths found once. Sequenced sample: memory CD4+ T cells from blood. The receptors come from an adult in good health and CMV-seropositive. CDR3s include the opening cysteine and the closing phenylalanine or tryptophan. A D gene is named only where the DNA matches it firmly. The size entry is marked missing in some rows and otherwise reads once, few, many or a size class.

v_call	j_call	clone_size	d_call	cdr3_nt	cdr3_aa
TRBV6-1	TRBJ1-2	NA	NA	TGTGCCAGCAGTGTCGGCCAGGGTGATGGCTACACCTTC	CASSVGQGDGYTF
TRBV9	TRBJ2-5	NA	NA	TGTGCCAGCAGCGTAGGTTCGAGGGAGGAAGAGACCCAGTACTTC	CASSVGSREEETQYF
TRBV6-1	TRBJ1-1	few	TRBD1	TGTGCCAGCAGTCCGCGGGCAGGGGGGAACACTGAAGCTTTCTTT	CASSPRAGGNTEAFF
TRBV7-3	TRBJ2-1	NA	NA	TGTGCCAGCAGCGACCTAGAGAGGGGAGGTGATGAGCAGTTCTTC	CASSDLERGGDEQFF
TRBV7-3	TRBJ2-1	once	NA	TGTGCCAGCAGCTCCCGGGCCATAAAGAACCACAATGAGCAGTTCTTC	CASSSRAIKNHNEQFF
TRBV19	TRBJ1-1	once	NA	TGTGCCAGTAGTAAGGAGGGGAACACTGAAGCTTTCTTT	CASSKEGNTEAFF
TRBV5-1	TRBJ2-5	NA	TRBD2	TGCGCCAGCAGCCTCTTGACTAGCGCGCAAGAGACCCAGTACTTC	CASSLLTSAQETQYF
TRBV6-5	TRBJ2-2	NA	NA	TGTGCCAGCAGTAAGAATACGAACACCGGGGAGCTGTTTTTT	CASSKNTNTGELFF
TRBV6-4	TRBJ2-3	few	NA	TGTGCCAGCAGTGACTTGATAGGTCCTAGCCGCACAGATACGCAGTATTTT	CASSDLIGPSRTDTQYF
TRBV5-1	TRBJ2-7	NA	TRBD1	TGCGCCAGCGGTAATGGCGTGGACAGGGGTTACGAGCAGTACTTC	CASGNGVDRGYEQYF
TRBV4-1	TRBJ1-2	few	TRBD1	TGCGCCAGCAGCCAGGGACAGAGCAACTATGGCTACACCTTC	CASSQGQSNYGYTF
TRBV29-1	TRBJ1-2	NA	NA	TGCAGCGTTGAGGATGTTGAAAGGGAGGGTAACTATGGCTACACCTTC	CSVEDVEREGNYGYTF
TRBV11-3	TRBJ2-1	NA	NA	TGTGCCAGCAGCTCTAGGACAAAGAACAATGAGCAGTTCTTC	CASSSRTKNNEQFF
TRBV9	TRBJ2-3	NA	TRBD2	TGTGCCAGCAGCGCCCGGGGACTAGCGGGAACTTGGGATACGCAGTATTTT	CASSARGLAGTWDTQYF
TRBV28	TRBJ1-1	NA	TRBD1	TGTGCCTGTCTGGCCGGACAGGGGCCGGGCACTGAAGCTTTCTTT	CACLAGQGPGTEAFF
TRBV5-4	TRBJ2-5	few	NA	TGTGCCAGCAGCTTTCTGACAGGCGGACAAGAGACCCAGTACTTC	CASSFLTGGQETQYF
TRBV29-1	TRBJ1-2	NA	TRBD1	TGCAGCGTTGCGCCGCGACAGGGAGCCTATGGCTACACCTTC	CSVAPRQGAYGYTF
TRBV21-1	TRBJ1-5	once	NA	TGTGCCAGCACCTACCATCCGGGGAGTTGCAATCAGCCCCAGCATTTT	CASTYHPGSCNQPQHF
TRBV29-1	TRBJ1-2	NA	TRBD1	TGCAGCGTTGAAGGCCAGGGGGACACCTTC	CSVEGQGDTF
TRBV19	TRBJ1-3	NA	TRBD1	TGTGCCAGTATCCCGGGACAGGGCTTTTACTCTGGAAACACCATATATTTT	CASIPGQGFYSGNTIYF
TRBV6-5	TRBJ1-2	NA	TRBD1	TGTGCCAGCAGTCCTCCGGGACAGTGGTCCTACACCTTC	CASSPPGQWSYTF
TRBV28	TRBJ2-3	NA	NA	TGTGCCAGCAGTTTAGGCGGCGGGGGCAGGGTAACAGATACGCAGTATTTT	CASSLGGGGRVTDTQYF
TRBV4-1	TRBJ2-4	NA	NA	TGCGCCAGCAGCCAACGAGCGAGTAAGGGGTTGGACATTCAGTACTTC	CASSQRASKGLDIQYF
TRBV5-4	TRBJ2-3	NA	NA	TGTGCCAGCAGCGGCGCGGGTGGGCCCACAGATACGCAGTATTTT	CASSGAGGPTDTQYF
TRBV7-3	TRBJ2-5	NA	TRBD2	TGTGCCAGCAGCTTAGGTGGTAGCGGGGGCCAAGAGACCCAGTACTTC	CASSLGGSGGQETQYF
TRBV18	TRBJ1-5	NA	TRBD1	TGTGCCAGCTCTGAGGGGGCTGGCCAGCCCCAGCATTTT	CASSEGAGQPQHF
TRBV6-1	TRBJ1-1	NA	NA	TGTGCCAGCAGTTTAGACGCCTGGAACACTGAAGCTTTCTTT	CASSLDAWNTEAFF
TRBV7-2	TRBJ1-1	NA	NA	TGTGCCAGCAGCTTACAGCCCAACACTGAAGCTTTCTTT	CASSLQPNTEAFF
TRBV27	TRBJ2-7	NA	NA	TGTGCCAGCAGTTGCCACTGCGAGCAGTACTTC	CASSCHCEQYF
TRBV6-6	TRBJ2-7	once	NA	TGTGCCAGCAGTTCAGGAGGGGGATCCTACGAGCAGTACTTC	CASSSGGGSYEQYF
TRBV19	TRBJ1-5	NA	TRBD1	TGTGCCAGTAGTACAGGACAGGGGGTTTACGGTACCTCTTTT	CASSTGQGVYGTSF
TRBV6-5	TRBJ1-1	NA	NA	TGTGCCAGCATCCAGCCGGGGTGGTCTGAAGCTTTCTTT	CASIQPGWSEAFF
TRBV5-1	TRBJ1-1	once	TRBD1	TGCGCCAGCACCCTGGGACAGGGGGCTGAAGCTTTCTTT	CASTLGQGAEAFF
TRBV5-1	TRBJ1-3	NA	NA	TGCGCCAGCAGCTTGACTGGCTCTGGAAACACCATATATTTT	CASSLTGSGNTIYF
TRBV6-5	TRBJ2-1	NA	NA	TGTGCCAGCAGTTACTCCTGGACAGATAACAATGAGCAGTTCTTC	CASSYSWTDNNEQFF
TRBV5-8	TRBJ1-2	NA	NA	TGTGCCAGCAGCTTGTATCCAGGGGACTATGGCTACACCTTC	CASSLYPGDYGYTF
TRBV29-1	TRBJ2-5	NA	TRBD1	TGCAGCGTTCCCCTAACAGGGGGCCTTGAGACCCAGTACTTC	CSVPLTGGLETQYF
TRBV27	TRBJ1-3	NA	TRBD1	TGTGCCAGCAGCCTAACAGGGGCAGGAAACACCATATATTTT	CASSLTGAGNTIYF
TRBV6-1	TRBJ1-2	NA	TRBD1	TGTGCCAGCAGTGAAGGGTGGATTCTGGGGCCGACAGGGTACAACTATGGCTACACCTTC	CASSEGWILGPTGYNYGYTF
TRBV7-8	TRBJ1-1	once	NA	TGTGCCAGCAGCTTACCCCCAGGTGACACTGAAGCTTTCTTT	CASSLPPGDTEAFF
TRBV5-1	TRBJ2-7	NA	NA	TGCGCCAGCAGCTTGGCAGCGGGTAACGAGCAGTACTTC	CASSLAAGNEQYF
TRBV6-1	TRBJ2-7	NA	NA	TGTGCCAGCAGTGAACACCTCTCCTACGAGCAGTACTTC	CASSEHLSYEQYF
TRBV4-3	TRBJ2-1	NA	NA	TGCGCCAGCAGCCAAGATTATTCTAGAGGCTCCTACAATGAGCAGTTCTTC	CASSQDYSRGSYNEQFF
TRBV18	TRBJ2-1	NA	NA	TGTGCCAGCTCAAGCCCGGTGCCCCTTATCTTC	CASSSPVPLIF
TRBV2	TRBJ2-1	NA	NA	TGTGCCAGCAGAGGGCGGATGGGCTCCTACAATGAGCAGTTCTTC	CASRGRMGSYNEQFF
TRBV28	TRBJ2-7	NA	NA	TGTGCCAGCAGTTCCACCCCGATTTACGAGCAGTACTTC	CASSSTPIYEQYF
TRBV4-1	TRBJ2-3	NA	TRBD2	TGCGCCAGCAGCCAAGGACTAGCGGGAGGTATGGGTAGCACAGATACGCAGTATTTT	CASSQGLAGGMGSTDTQYF